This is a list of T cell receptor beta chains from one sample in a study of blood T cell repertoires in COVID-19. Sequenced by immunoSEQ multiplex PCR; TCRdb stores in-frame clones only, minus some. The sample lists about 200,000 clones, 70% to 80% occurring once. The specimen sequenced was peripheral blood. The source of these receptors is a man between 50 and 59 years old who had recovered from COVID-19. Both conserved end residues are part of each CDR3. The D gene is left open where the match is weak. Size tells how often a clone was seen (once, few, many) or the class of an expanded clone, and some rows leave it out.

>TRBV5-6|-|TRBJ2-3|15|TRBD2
CASTGLAGFTDTQYF
TGTGCCAGCACCGGACTAGCGGGATTCACAGATACGCAGTATTTT
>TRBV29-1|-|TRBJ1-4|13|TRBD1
CSVADRGLSELFF
TGCAGCGTTGCTGACAGGGGGCTATCAGAACTGTTTTTT
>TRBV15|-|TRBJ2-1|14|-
CATSRDLSYNEQFF
TGTGCCACCAGCAGAGATCTGTCTTACAATGAGCAGTTCTTC
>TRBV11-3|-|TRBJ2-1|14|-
CASSLGSFYNEQFF
TGTGCCAGCAGCTTGGGGAGCTTTTACAATGAGCAGTTCTTC
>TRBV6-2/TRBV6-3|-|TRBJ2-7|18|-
CASSYTPLAAGISYEQYF
TGTGCCAGCAGTTACACTCCTCTCGCGGCGGGTATATCCTACGAGCAGTACTTC
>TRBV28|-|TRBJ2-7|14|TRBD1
CASSSQGIGYEQYF
TGTGCCAGCAGTTCACAGGGGATTGGCTACGAGCAGTACTTC
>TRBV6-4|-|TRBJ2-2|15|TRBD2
CASSDSAGGPGELFF
TGTGCCAGCAGTGACTCAGCGGGAGGGCCCGGGGAGCTGTTTTTT
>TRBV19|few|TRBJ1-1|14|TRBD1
CASAQGNFDTEAFF
TGTGCCAGTGCACAGGGGAATTTCGACACTGAAGCTTTCTTT
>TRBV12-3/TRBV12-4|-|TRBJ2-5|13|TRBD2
CASSFIAGETQYF
TGTGCCAGCAGTTTCATAGCGGGTGAGACCCAGTACTTC
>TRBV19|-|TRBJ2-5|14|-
CASSPGAGWETQYF
TGTGCCAGTAGTCCAGGGGCGGGTTGGGAGACCCAGTACTTC
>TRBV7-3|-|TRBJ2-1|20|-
CASSLTSLPQPGLSYNEQFF
TGTGCCAGCAGCTTAACCTCCCTGCCTCAACCGGGACTTTCCTACAATGAGCAGTTCTTC
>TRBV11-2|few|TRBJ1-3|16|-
CASSWARGTSGNTIYF
TGTGCCAGCAGCTGGGCCAGGGGTACCTCTGGAAACACCATATATTTT
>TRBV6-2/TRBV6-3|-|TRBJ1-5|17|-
CASSRYRAGQYNQPQHF
TGTGCCAGCAGTCGCTATAGGGCTGGACAGTACAATCAGCCCCAGCATTTT
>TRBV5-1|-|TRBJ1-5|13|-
CASRRDGDQPQHF
TGCGCCAGCAGACGGGATGGCGATCAGCCCCAGCATTTT
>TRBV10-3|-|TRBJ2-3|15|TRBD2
CAISESGSVSDTQYF
TGTGCCATCAGTGAGAGCGGGAGTGTTTCAGATACGCAGTATTTT
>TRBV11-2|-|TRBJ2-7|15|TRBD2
CASSLVTSGKYEQYF
TGTGCCAGCAGCTTAGTTACCAGCGGGAAATACGAGCAGTACTTC
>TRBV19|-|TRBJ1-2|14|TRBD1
CASSPDRVFDGYTF
TGTGCCAGTAGTCCCGACAGGGTATTTGATGGCTACACCTTC
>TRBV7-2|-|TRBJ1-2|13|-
CASTFGSNYGYTF
TGTGCCAGCACGTTTGGGAGTAACTATGGCTACACCTTC
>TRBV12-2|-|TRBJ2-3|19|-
CASRPTPLITGVATDTQYF
TGTGCAAGTCGCCCGACCCCCCTAATAACGGGTGTTGCAACAGATACGCAGTATTTT
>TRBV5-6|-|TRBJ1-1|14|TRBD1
CASSRDRGWTEAFF
TGTGCCAGCAGCAGGGACAGGGGGTGGACTGAAGCTTTCTTT
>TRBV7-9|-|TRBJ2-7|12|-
CASSSNSYEQYF
TGTGCCAGCAGCTCCAACAGCTACGAGCAGTACTTC
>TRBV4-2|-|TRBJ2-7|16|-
CASSQEGQGGSYEQYF
TGTGCCAGCAGCCAAGAGGGGCAGGGTGGCTCCTACGAGCAGTACTTC
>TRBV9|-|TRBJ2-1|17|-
CASSAGPARSSYNEQFF
TGTGCCAGCAGCGCGGGTCCGGCGCGGAGCTCCTACAATGAGCAGTTCTTC
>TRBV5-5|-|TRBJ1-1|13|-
CASSLAGYTEAFF
TGTGCCAGCAGCTTGGCAGGGTACACTGAAGCTTTCTTT
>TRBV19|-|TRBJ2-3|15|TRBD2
CASSPGGLRADTQYF
TGTGCCAGTAGTCCGGGGGGGCTTAGGGCAGATACGCAGTATTTT
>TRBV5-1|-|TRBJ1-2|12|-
CASSQGNYGYTF
TGCGCCAGCAGCCAGGGGAACTATGGCTACACCTTC
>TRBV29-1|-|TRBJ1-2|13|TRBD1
CSVRDRGYGGYTF
TGCAGCGTGAGGGACAGGGGATATGGTGGCTACACCTTC
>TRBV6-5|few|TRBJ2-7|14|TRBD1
CASRPGTGRGEQYF
TGTGCCAGCAGACCCGGGACAGGACGGGGCGAGCAGTACTTC
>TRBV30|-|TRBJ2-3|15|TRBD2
CASKTPSGSSDTQYF
TGTGCCTCGAAAACTCCGAGCGGGAGTTCAGATACGCAGTATTTT
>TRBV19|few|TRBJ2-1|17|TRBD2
CASSIPREGNSQNEQFF
TGTGCCAGTAGTATTCCGCGGGAGGGTAATTCCCAAAATGAGCAGTTCTTC
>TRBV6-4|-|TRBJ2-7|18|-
CASSDSTPRQGFPYEQYF
TGTGCCAGCAGTGATTCGACCCCACGTCAGGGGTTCCCCTACGAGCAGTACTTC
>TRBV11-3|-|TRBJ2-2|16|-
CASSPSGTLNTGELFF
TGTGCCAGCAGCCCCTCCGGGACACTGAACACCGGGGAGCTGTTTTTT
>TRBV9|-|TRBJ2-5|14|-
CASSPGLGGETQYF
TGTGCCAGCAGCCCCGGACTGGGTGGTGAGACCCAGTACTTC
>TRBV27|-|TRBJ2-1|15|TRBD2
CASTPGTSLYNEQFF
TGTGCCAGCACCCCGGGGACTAGCCTATACAATGAGCAGTTCTTC
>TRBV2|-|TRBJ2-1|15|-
CASQTTYRSYNEQFF
TGTGCCAGCCAGACAACGTATCGGTCCTACAATGAGCAGTTCTTC
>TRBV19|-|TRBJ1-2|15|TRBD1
CASSIGLTGQYGYTF
TGTGCCAGTAGTATCGGACTGACAGGGCAGTATGGCTACACCTTC
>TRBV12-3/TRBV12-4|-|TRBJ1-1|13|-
CASSFRSGSDAFF
TGTGCCAGCAGTTTCCGCTCAGGGTCGGATGCTTTCTTT
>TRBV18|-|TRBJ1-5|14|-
CASSPSGDNQPQHF
TGTGCCAGCTCACCATCAGGGGACAATCAGCCCCAGCATTTT